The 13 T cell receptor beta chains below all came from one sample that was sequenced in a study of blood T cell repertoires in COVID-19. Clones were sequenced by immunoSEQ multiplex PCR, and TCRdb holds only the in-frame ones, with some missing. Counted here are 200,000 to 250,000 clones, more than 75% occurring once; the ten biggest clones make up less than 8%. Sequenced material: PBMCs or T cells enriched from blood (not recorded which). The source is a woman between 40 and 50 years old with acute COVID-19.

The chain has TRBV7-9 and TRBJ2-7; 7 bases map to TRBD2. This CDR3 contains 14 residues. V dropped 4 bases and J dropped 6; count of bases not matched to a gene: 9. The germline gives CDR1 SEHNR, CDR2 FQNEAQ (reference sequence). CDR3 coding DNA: TGTGCCAGCAGCTCCTCGGGGGGACGGGGCGAGCAGTACTTC. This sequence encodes CASSSSGGRGEQYF.

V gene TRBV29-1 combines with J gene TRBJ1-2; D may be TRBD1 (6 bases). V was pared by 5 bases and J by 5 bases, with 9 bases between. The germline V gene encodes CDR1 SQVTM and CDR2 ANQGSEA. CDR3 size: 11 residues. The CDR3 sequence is CSVIQGYGYTF. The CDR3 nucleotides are TGCAGCGTTATTCAGGGGTATGGCTACACCTTC.

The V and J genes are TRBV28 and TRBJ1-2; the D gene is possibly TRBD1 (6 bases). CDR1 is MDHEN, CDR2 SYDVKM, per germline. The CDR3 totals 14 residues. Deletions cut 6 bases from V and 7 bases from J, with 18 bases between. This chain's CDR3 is CASSFPGPRGGYTF. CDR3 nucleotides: TGTGCCAGCAGCTTTCCGGGGCCCAGGGGTGGCTACACCTTC.

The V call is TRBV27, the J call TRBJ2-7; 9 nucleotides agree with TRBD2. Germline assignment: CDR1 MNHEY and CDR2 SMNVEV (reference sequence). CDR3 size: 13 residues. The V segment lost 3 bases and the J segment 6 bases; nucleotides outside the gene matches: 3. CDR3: CASSFSGGGEQYF. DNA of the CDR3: TGTGCCAGCAGTTTTAGCGGGGGTGGCGAGCAGTACTTC.

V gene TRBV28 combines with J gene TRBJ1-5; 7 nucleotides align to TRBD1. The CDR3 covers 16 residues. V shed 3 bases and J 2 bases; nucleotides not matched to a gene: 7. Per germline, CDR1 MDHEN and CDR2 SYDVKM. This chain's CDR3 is CASSFALGTGNQPQHF. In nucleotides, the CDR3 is TGTGCCAGCAGTTTCGCCCTCGGGACAGGCAATCAGCCCCAGCATTTT.

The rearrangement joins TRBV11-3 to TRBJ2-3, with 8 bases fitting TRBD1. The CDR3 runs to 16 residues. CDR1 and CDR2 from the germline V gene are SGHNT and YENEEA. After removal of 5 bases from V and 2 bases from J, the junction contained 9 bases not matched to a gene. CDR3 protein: CASSPDTGGTTDTQYF. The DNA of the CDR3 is TGTGCCAGCAGCCCCGACACAGGGGGGACCACAGATACGCAGTATTTT.

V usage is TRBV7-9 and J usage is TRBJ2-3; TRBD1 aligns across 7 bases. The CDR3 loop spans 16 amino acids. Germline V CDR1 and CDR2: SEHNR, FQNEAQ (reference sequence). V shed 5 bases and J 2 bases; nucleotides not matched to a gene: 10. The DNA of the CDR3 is TGTGCCAGCAGCGAACCCGGGACAGAGGACACAGATACGCAGTATTTT. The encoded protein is CASSEPGTEDTDTQYF.

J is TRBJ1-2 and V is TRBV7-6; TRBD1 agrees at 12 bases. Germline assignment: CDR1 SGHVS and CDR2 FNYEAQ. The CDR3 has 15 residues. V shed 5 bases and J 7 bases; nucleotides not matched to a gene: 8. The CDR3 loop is CASSPGQGAIFGYTF. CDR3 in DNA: TGTGCCAGCAGCCCGGGACAGGGGGCGATCTTTGGCTACACCTTC.

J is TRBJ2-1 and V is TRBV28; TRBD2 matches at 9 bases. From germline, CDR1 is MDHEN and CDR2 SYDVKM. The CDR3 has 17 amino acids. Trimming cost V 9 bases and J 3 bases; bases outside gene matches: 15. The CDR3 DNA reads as TGTGCCAGTTTTAGCGGGGGAAAAATAGTTAACTACAATGAGCAGTTCTTC. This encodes CASFSGGKIVNYNEQFF.

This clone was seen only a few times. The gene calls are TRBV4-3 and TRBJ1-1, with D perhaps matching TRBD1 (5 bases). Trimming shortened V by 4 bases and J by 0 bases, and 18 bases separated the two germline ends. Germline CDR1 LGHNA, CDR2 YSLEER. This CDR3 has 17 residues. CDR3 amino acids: CASSRVTSDRMNTEAFF. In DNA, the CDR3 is TGCGCCAGCAGCCGAGTAACTTCTGACAGAATGAACACTGAAGCTTTCTTT.

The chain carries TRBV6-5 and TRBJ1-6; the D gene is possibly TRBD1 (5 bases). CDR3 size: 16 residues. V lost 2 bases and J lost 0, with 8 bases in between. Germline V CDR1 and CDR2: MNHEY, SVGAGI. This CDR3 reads CASSYGGSSYNSPLHF. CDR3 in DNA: TGTGCCAGCAGTTACGGGGGGAGCTCCTATAATTCACCCCTCCACTTT.

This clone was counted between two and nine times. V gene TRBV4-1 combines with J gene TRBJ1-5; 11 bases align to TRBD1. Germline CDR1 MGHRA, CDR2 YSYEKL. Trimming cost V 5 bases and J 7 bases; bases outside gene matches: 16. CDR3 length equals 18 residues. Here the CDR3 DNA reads TGCGCCAGCAGCGAACAAATCCGGACAGGGGGCATAGGGCAGCCCCAGCATTTT. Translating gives CASSEQIRTGGIGQPQHF.

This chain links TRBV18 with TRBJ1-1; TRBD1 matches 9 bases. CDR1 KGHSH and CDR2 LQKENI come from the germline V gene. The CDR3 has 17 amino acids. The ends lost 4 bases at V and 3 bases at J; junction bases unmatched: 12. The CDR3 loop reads CASSLKWTGQGDTEAFF. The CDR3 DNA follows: TGTGCCAGCTCACTTAAATGGACGGGACAGGGAGACACTGAAGCTTTCTTT.